This is a list of T cell receptor beta chains from one sample in a study of cytotoxic CD8 clonotypes in ibrutinib-treated CLL. Sequencing was performed with immunoSEQ multiplex PCR; in TCRdb, only in-frame clones are kept and a portion is missing. The sample lists more than 75,000 clones; roughly four fifths were seen once. Sequencing was performed on PBMCs, taken after 24 months of ibrutinib treatment. All receptors derive from a human donor with chronic lymphocytic leukemia. Both conserved end residues are part of each CDR3. D genes are given only for firm matches. Clone size is given for some rows only: seen once, a few or many times, or a class if the clone is expanded.

cdr3_aa cdr3_nt clone_size d_call j_call v_call cdr3_length
CASSPLTSGIDTQYF TGTGCCAGCAGCCCTCTGACTAGCGGGATAGATACGCAGTATTTT . TRBD2 TRBJ2-3 TRBV9 15
CASSLPGVGQQYF TGTGCCAGCAGCTTGCCGGGGGTCGGGCAGCAGTACTTC . . TRBJ2-7 TRBV7-9 13
CASSLTKDYGYTF TGTGCCAGCAGTTTGACAAAAGACTATGGCTACACCTTC . . TRBJ1-2 TRBV28 13
CASSGGQGKSPLHF TGTGCCAGCAGCGGGGGACAGGGAAAATCACCCCTCCACTTT . TRBD1 TRBJ1-6 TRBV7-2 14
CASSLGPGNGELFF TGTGCCAGCAGCTTAGGTCCGGGGAACGGGGAGCTGTTTTTT . . TRBJ2-2 TRBV11-1 14
CASRQGRETQYF TGTGCCAGCAGGCAGGGGCGCGAGACCCAGTACTTC . . TRBJ2-5 TRBV2 12
CASSGDTLNTEAFF TGTGCCAGCAGCGGGGACACATTGAACACTGAAGCTTTCTTT . . TRBJ1-1 TRBV9 14
CASSIQASNLEAFF TGTGCCAGTAGTATCCAGGCCTCGAACCTTGAAGCTTTCTTT . . TRBJ1-1 TRBV19 14
CASSPRFDEQFF TGTGCCAGCAGTCCTAGGTTTGATGAGCAGTTCTTC few . TRBJ2-1 TRBV6-6 12
CASSEMDTEAFF TGCGCCAGCAGCGAAATGGACACTGAAGCTTTCTTT . . TRBJ1-1 TRBV5-1 12
CASSIRQGNQPQHF TGTGCCAGCAGTATCCGACAGGGCAATCAGCCCCAGCATTTT . . TRBJ1-5 TRBV28 14
CASSSNRASTKYQETQYF TGCGCCAGCAGCTCGAATAGGGCTAGCACTAAGTACCAAGAGACCCAGTACTTC . . TRBJ2-5 TRBV5-1 18
CASSVARTGDIQYF TGTGCCAGCAGCGTAGCTCGGACAGGTGACATTCAGTACTTC many TRBD1 TRBJ2-4 TRBV9 14
CASSPLGNEQFF TGTGCCAGCAGTCCCCTAGGAAATGAGCAGTTCTTC . . TRBJ2-1 TRBV6-6 12
CASSPGTSVYNEQFF TGTGCCAGCAGCCCCGGGACTAGCGTCTACAATGAGCAGTTCTTC . TRBD2 TRBJ2-1 TRBV5-5 15
CAISGSSRGYNYGYTF TGTGCCATCAGTGGGTCCAGTCGGGGTTATAACTATGGCTACACCTTC . . TRBJ1-2 TRBV10-3 16
CASSSSGEGRGSYEQYF TGCGCCAGCAGCTCCAGCGGGGAAGGTCGAGGGTCCTACGAGCAGTACTTC . TRBD2 TRBJ2-7 TRBV5-1 17
CASSLYLLAGAIETQYF TGTGCCAGCAGCTTATATTTACTAGCGGGAGCGATCGAGACCCAGTACTTC . TRBD2 TRBJ2-5 TRBV11-2 17
CASSPGVGGYDAQYF TGTGCCAGCAGTCCCGGGGTTGGGGGATACGACGCGCAGTATTTT . . TRBJ2-3 TRBV28 15
CASSEKTGGLSYNEQFF TGTGCCAGCAGTGAAAAGACAGGGGGACTCTCCTACAATGAGCAGTTCTTC many TRBD1 TRBJ2-1 TRBV2 17
CASSQDSGYQPQHF TGCGCCAGCAGCCAAGATAGTGGATATCAGCCCCAGCATTTT . . TRBJ1-5 TRBV4-1 14
CASSYGRRTEAFF TGTGCCAGCTCCTATGGGAGGCGCACTGAAGCTTTCTTT . . TRBJ1-1 TRBV11-2 13
CASSDRVYEQYF TGTGCCAGCAGTGACAGGGTCTACGAGCAGTACTTC . TRBD1 TRBJ2-7 TRBV27 12
CASSLFIGGMSYEQYF TGTGCCAGCAGTTTATTCATCGGGGGCATGTCCTACGAGCAGTACTTC many . TRBJ2-7 TRBV2 16
CASNLDRGETQYF TGTGCCAGCAATCTGGACAGGGGGGAGACCCAGTACTTC . TRBD1 TRBJ2-5 TRBV2 13
CASSGTGLHQPQHF TGTGCCAGCAGCGGGACAGGGCTTCATCAGCCCCAGCATTTT . TRBD1 TRBJ1-5 TRBV6-1 14
CASSPHGQVQHF TGTGCCAGCTCACCTCACGGCCAGGTCCAGCATTTT . . TRBJ1-5 TRBV18 12
CASSPTGAMNTEAFF TGTGCCAGCAGTCCGACAGGGGCGATGAACACTGAAGCTTTCTTT . TRBD1 TRBJ1-1 TRBV27 15
CAWSPGQFASTDTQYF TGTGCCTGGAGTCCTGGACAGTTCGCTAGCACAGATACGCAGTATTTT once . TRBJ2-3 TRBV30 16
CASSYPIYGYTF TGTGCCAGCAGTTACCCGATCTATGGCTACACCTTC . . TRBJ1-2 TRBV6-6 12
CASSLPGTHEQYF TGTGCCAGCAGCCTACCGGGGACCCACGAGCAGTACTTC . . TRBJ2-7 TRBV6-1 13
CASGLVGAKLFF TGTGCTAGTGGTTTGGTAGGGGCAAAACTGTTTTTT . . TRBJ1-4 TRBV12-5 12
CASSLAQETQYF TGCGCCAGCAGCTTGGCACAAGAGACCCAGTACTTC . . TRBJ2-5 TRBV5-1 12
CASSLTSVTDTQYF TGTGCCAGCAGCTTGACTAGCGTCACAGATACGCAGTATTTT . TRBD2 TRBJ2-3 TRBV7-2 14
CASSVEQGAWEKLFF TGTGCCAGCAGCGTCGAACAGGGGGCGTGGGAAAAACTGTTTTTT . TRBD1 TRBJ1-4 TRBV9 15
CASSRETGTEQYF TGTGCCAGCAGCCGAGAGACAGGGACCGAGCAGTACTTC . TRBD1 TRBJ2-7 TRBV4-2 13
CASRAGTNQPQHF TGTGCCAGCAGGGCAGGGACAAATCAGCCCCAGCATTTT . . TRBJ1-5 TRBV2 13
CATSRDTQGSYGYTF TGTGCCACCAGCAGAGATACCCAGGGAAGCTATGGCTACACCTTC . . TRBJ1-2 TRBV15 15
CASSFRDRVGGDTQYF TGTGCCAGCAGCTTCCGGGACAGGGTAGGGGGAGATACGCAGTATTTT . TRBD1 TRBJ2-3 TRBV11-1 16
CASSYSGRGRNEQFF TGTGCCAGCAGTTACTCGGGGAGGGGGCGGAATGAGCAGTTCTTC once . TRBJ2-1 TRBV6-5 15
CASSLKGQFSNQPQHF TGTGCCAGCAGTTTGAAGGGACAGTTTAGCAATCAGCCCCAGCATTTT . TRBD1 TRBJ1-5 TRBV27 16
CASSLSIGVGKQSYEQYF TGTGCCAGCAGCTTATCAATCGGAGTAGGGAAACAGTCCTACGAGCAGTACTTC . . TRBJ2-7 TRBV7-2 18
CASSLSGTGYNYGYTF TGTGCCAGCAGTTTAAGCGGGACAGGGTACAACTATGGCTACACCTTC . TRBD1 TRBJ1-2 TRBV28 16
CASSDLGDEQFF TGCGCCAGCTCTGACCTGGGGGATGAGCAGTTCTTC . . TRBJ2-1 TRBV5-1 12
CASMPGQGPNYGYTF TGTGCCAGTATGCCCGGACAGGGACCTAACTATGGCTACACCTTC . TRBD1 TRBJ1-2 TRBV19 15
CASSRNTQGTDTQYF TGTGCCAGCAGCCGGAATACTCAAGGAACAGATACGCAGTATTTT . . TRBJ2-3 TRBV14 15
CASSIGRIARSNEQFF TGTGCCAGTAGTATAGGCAGGATTGCGAGGTCCAATGAGCAGTTCTTC . . TRBJ2-1 TRBV19 16
CASRSTGITQGTQYF TGTGCCAGCAGATCAACAGGGATTACCCAGGGGACCCAGTACTTC . . TRBJ2-5 TRBV2 15
CSAPWGTEAFF TGCAGTGCGCCCTGGGGCACTGAAGCTTTCTTT . . TRBJ1-1 TRBV20-1 11
CASNLLNQPQHF TGTGCCAGTAATTTGCTCAATCAGCCCCAGCATTTT . . TRBJ1-5 TRBV19 12
CASSGAASAGATGELFF TGCGCCAGCAGCGGTGCGGCCTCGGCAGGGGCGACCGGGGAGCTGTTTTTT once . TRBJ2-2 TRBV5-1 17
CASSPRGQSRISYTF TGTGCCAGCTCACCAAGGGGACAATCAAGAATTAGCTACACCTTC many . TRBJ1-2 TRBV18 15
CASSPFSGTGYSEQYF TGTGCCAGCAGCCCGTTCTCCGGGACAGGGTATTCCGAGCAGTACTTC . TRBD1 TRBJ2-7 TRBV28 16
CASSTGGTEWGYTF TGTGCCAGCAGCACAGGGGGAACAGAATGGGGCTACACCTTC . TRBD1 TRBJ1-2 TRBV6-1 14
CASSYSRQGNSPLHF TGTGCCAGCAGTTACTCGAGACAGGGTAATTCACCCCTCCACTTT . TRBD1 TRBJ1-6 TRBV6-6 15
CASSLGVVRRGTSTDTQYF TGTGCCAGCAGCCTGGGGGTGGTAAGAAGAGGGACTAGCACAGATACGCAGTATTTT . . TRBJ2-3 TRBV5-5 19
CASSPPNRVTEAFF TGTGCCAGCAGTCCCCCTAATCGAGTCACTGAAGCTTTCTTT once . TRBJ1-1 TRBV28 14
CASKVQGRGTGELFF TGTGCCAGCAAGGTGCAGGGCCGAGGCACCGGGGAGCTGTTTTTT . . TRBJ2-2 TRBV6-6 15
CASREEGYGYTF TGCGCCAGCAGGGAAGAGGGCTATGGCTACACCTTC few . TRBJ1-2 TRBV5-1 12